This T cell receptor (beta chain) is drawn from a study of T cells in Graves' hyperthyroidism and ophthalmopathy. This clonotype was found a few times. TCR beta CDR3 regions were amplified from RNA transcripts. In the first-round RT-PCR of the TCR CDR3, the HTBI primer set was used. A single record per CDR3 protein comes from TCRdb applying MiXCR to the multiplex PCR reads. The sample gives tens of thousands of distinct CDR3 sequences, roughly 52% of which show up once; roughly 6.2% is in the top ten. The CDR3 sequence is 17 residues long. The V gene's germline CDR1 is MNHEY and CDR2 SMNVEV (reference sequence). V was pared by 6 bases and J by 6 bases, with 25 bases between.

Sample: blood. This receptor was identified in a woman aged 45-60 years with Graves' hyperthyroidism that later progressed to Graves' ophthalmopathy. The chain combines TRBV27 with TRBJ2-3; perhaps TRBD2 as D (6 bases). The CDR3 nucleotides are TGTGCCAGCAGGCGGCTCGGGAGCGGAAGGGTGTTGGATACGCAGTATTTT. This sequence encodes CASRRLGSGRVLDTQYF.